The 8 T cell receptor beta chains below all came from one sample that was sequenced in a study of graft-versus-host responses after intestinal transplantation. Libraries were prepared by immunoSEQ multiplex PCR; TCRdb keeps only in-frame clonotypes and omits some of them. The table shows about 61,000 clones, with almost 95% occurring only once. No antigens are known for them. Sequences were derived from unstimulated CD4+ T cells sorted from spleen or lymph node cells, sampled before transplant. The receptors were sampled from a human donor who was the organ donor for an intestinal transplant.

The chain carries TRBV27 and TRBJ1-2; possible D gene TRBD1, 5 bases. CDR3 length equals 14 residues. Per germline, CDR1 MNHEY and CDR2 SMNVEV (reference sequence). V was trimmed by 1 base and J by 4 bases, leaving 10 bases between them. The CDR3 bases are TGTGCCAGCAGTTTATTTGGGCAGGGCTATGGCTACACCTTC. It encodes CASSLFGQGYGYTF.

This clone was observed once. The chain combines TRBV5-1 with TRBJ1-2; D possibly corresponds to TRBD1 (6 bases). The length of the CDR3 is 13 residues. Germline values: CDR1 SGHRS, CDR2 YFSETQ. Trimming stripped 1 base from V and 5 bases from J, with 9 bases between. For the CDR3, the DNA is TGCGCCAGCAGCTTGACAGGGCAGTATGGCTACACCTTC. This codes for CASSLTGQYGYTF.

The chain recombines TRBV5-4 with TRBJ2-2; D may be TRBD1 (5 bases). Germline assignment: CDR1 SGHNT and CDR2 YYREEE (reference sequence). V shed 3 bases and J shed 6 bases, with 9 bases lying between them. The CDR3 spans 13 residues. In nucleotides, the CDR3 is TGTGCCAGCAGCTCGGAAGGGGCCGGGGAGCTGTTTTTT. It translates to CASSSEGAGELFF. Full variable domain (missing parts from reference TRBV5-4 and TRBJ2-2): ETGVTQSPTHLIKTRGQQVTLRCSSQSGHNTVSWYQQALGQGPQFIFQYYREEENGRGNFPPRFSGLQFPNYSSELNVNALELDDSALYLCASSSEGAGELFFGEGSRLTVL.

This sequence joins TRBV20-1 and TRBJ2-1; possibly TRBD1 for D (5 bases). This CDR3 comprises 10 residues. Germline assignment: CDR1 DFQATT and CDR2 SNEGSKA (reference sequence). Trimming removed 7 bases at V and 14 bases at J, with 15 bases between. CDR3 sequence (DNA): TGCAGTGTCAGAACAGGCCGGGAGTTCTTC. It translates to CSVRTGREFF.

The rearrangement links TRBV5-6 to TRBJ2-1, with no clear D. The CDR3 contains 14 residues. Germline lookup yields CDR1 SGHDT and CDR2 YYEEEE. V was cut by 4 bases and J by 6 bases, with 14 bases left in between. The CDR3 DNA sequence: TGTGCCAGCAGCCCTCCCTCGATAGTCAATGAGCAGTTCTTC. Residues: CASSPPSIVNEQFF.

This clone has only one observation. V and J are TRBV29-1 and TRBJ2-5; D is perhaps TRBD2 (6 bases). The germline CDR1 and CDR2 sequences are SQVTM and ANQGSEA. The CDR3 totals 12 residues. V gave up 6 bases and J gave up 1 base, with 9 bases separating them. CDR3 DNA: TGCAGCGTCCAGGGAGGCCAAGAGACCCAGTACTTC. It is translated as CSVQGGQETQYF.

The chain has TRBV6-1 and TRBJ1-5; D perhaps matches TRBD1 (5 bases). Between the trimmed V and J ends, which lost 4 bases and 8 bases, there was a span of 12 bases. In germline, CDR1 is MNHNS, CDR2 SASEGT. The CDR3 is 13 residues long. The CDR3 region is CASSVGGDEPQHF. CDR3 DNA: TGTGCCAGCAGTGTCGGGGGAGACGAGCCCCAGCATTTT.

The chain recombines TRBV7-2 with TRBJ1-1, with unresolved D. Trimming shortened V by 3 bases and J by 1 base, and 6 bases separated the two germline ends. There are 13 residues in the CDR3. Germline V gene data show CDR1 as SGHTA and CDR2 as FQGNSA. The CDR3 DNA follows: TGTGCCAGCAGCTTGGAGAGGAACACTGAAGCTTTCTTT. It specifies CASSLERNTEAFF.